This TCR beta chain was captured by sequencing in a study of tumor-infiltrating lymphocytes in primary liver carcinoma listed by TCRdb under 2017. Study-wide context: Of the five patients, three men and two women aged 30 to 69 years, four had hepatocellular carcinoma and one had combined HCC and intrahepatic cholangiocarcinoma. For each liver tumor, the study sampled five regions along with adjacent normal tissue and blood, and applied TCRbeta repertoire sequencing, expression microarrays and whole-exome sequencing. Reproducibility between technical replicate repertoires was high, with correlation coefficients above 0.95 and mean shared-clone rates roughly 0.91. Each sample produced about 3.5 to 8 million productive TCRbeta reads, and read depth showed no significant difference between tissue types. Agilent mRNA microarray profiling was performed on the roughly 25 tumor region samples to relate TCRbeta repertoire diversity to the local molecular phenotype. A total of approximately 35 specimens from 5 patients underwent TCRbeta repertoire sequencing, comprising about 25 tumor regions, 5 adjacent noncancerous liver tissues and 5 peripheral blood samples. The five patients had tumors of stage T1-T3 N0M0, with maximum diameters ranging from roughly 4.2 to 11 cm.

Starting from 500 to 600 ng total RNA, TCRbeta-specific cDNA was produced by reverse transcription with a constant-region primer and ProtoScript II reverse transcriptase. TCRbeta libraries were built with three nested multiplex PCR rounds, a slightly modified ARM-PCR procedure. Sample barcodes and Illumina adapters were added in a final 25-cycle PCR with Deep VentR polymerase. Before sequencing, amplicons of 200-500 bp were gel-purified using a QIAquick gel extraction kit. TCRbeta amplicons were sequenced on an Illumina HiSeq 2500 with 250-bp paired-end reads. Under the source paper's analysis protocol: Reads were quality-trimmed with Trimmomatic v0.33, and paired reads were merged with FLASH v1.2.11 to recover full CDR3 sequences. V, D and J germline segments were assigned to the rearranged TCRbeta sequences using MiGEC v1.2.1b. VDJtools v1.0.0 computed clonotype statistics and Shannon-Wiener diversity indices. To reduce sampling bias, subsequent analyses other than the diversity analysis used only the 250 most abundant clonotypes in each sample. TCRdb took the public reads, trimmed them with fastp at Q25, ran MiXCR for clone calling and kept in-frame beta chains. Each record represents a unique CDR3 protein, reported with the most common genes and DNA among its rows. The V and J calls reflect TCRdb's pipeline rather than the authors' work. The sample yields fewer than 200,000 distinct CDR3 sequences; 85% were counted once. Clones ranked in the top ten supply about a sixth of the sample.

Paper-wide results and their limitations: Because only the TCR beta chain was sequenced and unpaired alpha chains were not captured, true repertoire diversity is likely underestimated. The top 250 clones accounted for a significantly greater share of the repertoire in tumors than in blood (p = 0.039). Comparison of CD4+ and CD8+ T cell repertoires was precluded by the use of bulk unsorted samples. Only about 7.5-25% of top clones were found in all five regions of a tumor, suggesting spatial heterogeneity of tumor-infiltrating T cells. Pairs of tumor regions showed greater repertoire overlap (mean about 35%) than tumor-adjacent pairs (roughly 17%) or tumor-blood pairs (roughly 15%), which is consistent with antigen-driven expansion. Only 4 to 6 patients were included in the study, and the authors note that the findings should be validated in a larger study.

Of note for this clonotype: Its target antigen remains unknown. The junction does not match germline at one end; this may be a read error.

Without any cell sorting, total RNA and DNA were extracted together from around 20-30 mg of bulk tissue using the AllPrep DNA/RNA mini kit. Five patients with histopathologically diagnosed primary liver carcinoma underwent surgical resection in China between late 2015 and March 2016. At the time of sampling, the patients were treatment-naive and had chronic HBV infection. Five spatially separated regions were sampled per tumor: superior, inferior, left-lateral and right-lateral poles, plus the tumor centre. According to histology, viable tumor cells made up more than 75% of every tumor sample. Pieces of fresh tumor and adjacent tissue were cut in half, with one half kept in RNAlater at -80 degrees C and the other half sent for histology. Specimen: tumor tissue from primary liver carcinoma. The source of this sequence is a man between 40 and 49 years old with primary liver carcinoma and hepatitis B virus infection.

The sequenced DNA is TGTGCCAGCACTCTAGTGGGTGTGGCCCAGTACTTT. This sequence encodes CASTLVGVAQYF. This sequence uses TRBV11-2 and TRBJ2-5; there is no confident call for the D gene. Spanning cysteine to phenylalanine, the CDR3 consists of 12 amino acids. The entry retains the CDR3 DNA only, 36 bases that are in frame from base 1. The germline V gene encodes CDR1 SGHAT and CDR2 FQNNGV.